This T cell receptor (beta chain) was retrieved from a study of T cell responses to AZD1222 COVID-19 vaccine. Produced via immunoSEQ multiplex PCR; TCRdb's table is partial and in-frame only. The table has 110,000 to 150,000 clones, under 95% seen once. Study results and caveats: Among those given AZD1222, only five to seven were seropositive at baseline.

With respect to this clone: Its cognate antigen is unknown.

The V end lost 0 bases, the J end lost 1 base, and 4 bases lay between the germline ends. In germline, CDR1 is SGHKS, CDR2 YYEKEE (reference sequence). The CDR3 runs 13 residues. The chain joins TRBV5-5 to TRBJ1-1; D not resolved. The clonotype was recovered from an adult in good health. The material was peripheral blood, obtained on day 0 of AZD1222 vaccination. The DNA of the CDR3 is TGTGCCAGCAGCTTGGTGAGGAACACTGAAGCTTTCTTT. Residues: CASSLVRNTEAFF.